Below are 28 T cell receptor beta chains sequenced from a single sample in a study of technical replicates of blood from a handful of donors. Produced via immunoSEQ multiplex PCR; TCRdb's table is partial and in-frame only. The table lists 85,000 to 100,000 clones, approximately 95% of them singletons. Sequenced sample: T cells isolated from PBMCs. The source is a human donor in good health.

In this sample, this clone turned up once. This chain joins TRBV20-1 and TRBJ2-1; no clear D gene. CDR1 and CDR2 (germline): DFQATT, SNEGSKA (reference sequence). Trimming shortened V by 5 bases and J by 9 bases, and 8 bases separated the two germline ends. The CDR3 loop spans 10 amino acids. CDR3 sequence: CSAHTGEQFF. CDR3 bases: TGCAGTGCTCATACCGGTGAGCAGTTCTTC.

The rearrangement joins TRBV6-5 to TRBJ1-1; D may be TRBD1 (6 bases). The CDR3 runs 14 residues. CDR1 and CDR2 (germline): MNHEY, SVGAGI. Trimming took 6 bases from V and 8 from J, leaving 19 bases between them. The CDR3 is CASSALQGVAEAFF. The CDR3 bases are TGTGCCAGCAGCGCACTACAGGGAGTTGCCGAAGCTTTCTTT.

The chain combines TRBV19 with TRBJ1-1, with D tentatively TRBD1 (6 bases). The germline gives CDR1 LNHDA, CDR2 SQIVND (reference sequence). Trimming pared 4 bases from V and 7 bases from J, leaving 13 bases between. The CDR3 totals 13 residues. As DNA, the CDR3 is TGTGCCAGTAGTACCCCAGGACAGATTGAAGCTTTCTTT. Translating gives CASSTPGQIEAFF.

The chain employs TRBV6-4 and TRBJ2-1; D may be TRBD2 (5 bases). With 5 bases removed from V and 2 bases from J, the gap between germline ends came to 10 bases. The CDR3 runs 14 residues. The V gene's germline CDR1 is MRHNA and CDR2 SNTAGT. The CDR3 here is CASSPDGAYNEQFF. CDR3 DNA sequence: TGTGCCAGCAGTCCGGACGGGGCCTACAATGAGCAGTTCTTC.

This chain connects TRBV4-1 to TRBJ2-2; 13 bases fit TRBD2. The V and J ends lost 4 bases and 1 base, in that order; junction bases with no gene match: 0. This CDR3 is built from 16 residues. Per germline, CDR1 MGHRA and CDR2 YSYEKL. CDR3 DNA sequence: TGCGCCAGCAGCCGACTAGCGGGAGGGAACACCGGGGAGCTGTTTTTT. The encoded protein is CASSRLAGGNTGELFF.

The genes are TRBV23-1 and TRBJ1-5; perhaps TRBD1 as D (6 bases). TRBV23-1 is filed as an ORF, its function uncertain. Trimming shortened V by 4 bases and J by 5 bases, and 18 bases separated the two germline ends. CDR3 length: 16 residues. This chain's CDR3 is CASSLTKQGGDQPQHF. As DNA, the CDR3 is TGCGCCAGCAGTCTAACCAAACAGGGTGGGGATCAGCCCCAGCATTTT.

The DNA for the CDR3 is TGTGCCAGCAACGAGGACAATGAGCAGTTCTTC. Protein product: CASNEDNEQFF. The chain employs TRBV6-1 and TRBJ2-1; D unresolved. Trimming left V 7 bases short and J 5 bases short, with 6 bases between. The CDR3 sequence is 11 residues long. Germline V gives CDR1 MNHNS, CDR2 SASEGT.

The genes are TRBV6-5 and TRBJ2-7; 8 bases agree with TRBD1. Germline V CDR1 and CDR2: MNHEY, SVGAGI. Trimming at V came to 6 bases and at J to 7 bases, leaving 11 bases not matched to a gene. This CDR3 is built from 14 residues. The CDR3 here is CASRNGDRTTEQYF. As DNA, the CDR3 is TGTGCCAGCAGAAACGGGGACAGGACCACAGAGCAGTACTTC.

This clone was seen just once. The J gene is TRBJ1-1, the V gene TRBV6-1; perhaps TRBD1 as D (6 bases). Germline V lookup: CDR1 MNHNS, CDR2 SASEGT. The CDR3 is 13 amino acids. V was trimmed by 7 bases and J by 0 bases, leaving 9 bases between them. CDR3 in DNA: TGTGCCAGCACGGGACACATGAACACTGAAGCTTTCTTT. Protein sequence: CASTGHMNTEAFF.

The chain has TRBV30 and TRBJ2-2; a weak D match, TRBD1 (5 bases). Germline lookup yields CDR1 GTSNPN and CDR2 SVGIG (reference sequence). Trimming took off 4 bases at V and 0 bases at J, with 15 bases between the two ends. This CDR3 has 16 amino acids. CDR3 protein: CAWMGRGFANTGELFF. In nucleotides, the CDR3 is TGTGCCTGGATGGGGCGAGGTTTCGCGAACACCGGGGAGCTGTTTTTT.

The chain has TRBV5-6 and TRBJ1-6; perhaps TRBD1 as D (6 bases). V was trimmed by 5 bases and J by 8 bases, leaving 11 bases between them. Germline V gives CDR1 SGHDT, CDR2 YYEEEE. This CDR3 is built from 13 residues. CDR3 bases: TGTGCCAGCAGATTAGGACAGTATTCACCCCTCCACTTT. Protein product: CASRLGQYSPLHF.

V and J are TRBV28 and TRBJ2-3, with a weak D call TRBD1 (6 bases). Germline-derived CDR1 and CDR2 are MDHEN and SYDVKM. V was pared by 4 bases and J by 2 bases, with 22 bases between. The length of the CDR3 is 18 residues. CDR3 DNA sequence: TGTGCCAGCAGTTCCATTAGACAGGTCTCCCTTTCCACAGATACGCAGTATTTT. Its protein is CASSSIRQVSLSTDTQYF.

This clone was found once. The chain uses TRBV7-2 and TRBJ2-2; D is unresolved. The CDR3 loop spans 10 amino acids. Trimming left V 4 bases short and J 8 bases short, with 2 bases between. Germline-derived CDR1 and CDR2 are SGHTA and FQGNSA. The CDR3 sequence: CASSSGELFF. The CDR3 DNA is TGTGCCAGCAGCTCGGGGGAGCTGTTTTTT.

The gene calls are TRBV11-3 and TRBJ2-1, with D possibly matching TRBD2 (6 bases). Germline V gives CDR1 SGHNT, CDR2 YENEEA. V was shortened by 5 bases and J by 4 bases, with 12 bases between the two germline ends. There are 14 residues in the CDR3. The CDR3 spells CASSPGTGYNEQFF. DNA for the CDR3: TGTGCCAGCAGCCCCGGGACTGGATACAATGAGCAGTTCTTC.

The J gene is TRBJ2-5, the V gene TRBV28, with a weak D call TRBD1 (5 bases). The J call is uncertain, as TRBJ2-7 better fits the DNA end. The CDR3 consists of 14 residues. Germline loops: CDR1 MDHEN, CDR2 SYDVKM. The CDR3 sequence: CASSFWGSSYEQYF. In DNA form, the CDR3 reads TGTGCCAGCAGTTTCTGGGGCTCCTCCTACGAGCAGTACTTC.

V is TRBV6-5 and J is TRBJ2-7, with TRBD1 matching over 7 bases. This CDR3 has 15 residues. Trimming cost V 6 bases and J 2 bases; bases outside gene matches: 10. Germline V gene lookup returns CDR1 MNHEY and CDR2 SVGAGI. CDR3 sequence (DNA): TGTGCCAGCAGAAAATCCCGGGACAGTGCCTACGAGCAGTACTTC. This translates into CASRKSRDSAYEQYF.

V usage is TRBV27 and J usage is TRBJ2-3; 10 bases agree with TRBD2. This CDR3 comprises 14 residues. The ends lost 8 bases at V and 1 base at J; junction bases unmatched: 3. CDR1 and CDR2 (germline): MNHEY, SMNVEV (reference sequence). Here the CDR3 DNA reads TGTGCCAGCGCCGGACTAGCGGGCACAGATACGCAGTATTTT. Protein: CASAGLAGTDTQYF.

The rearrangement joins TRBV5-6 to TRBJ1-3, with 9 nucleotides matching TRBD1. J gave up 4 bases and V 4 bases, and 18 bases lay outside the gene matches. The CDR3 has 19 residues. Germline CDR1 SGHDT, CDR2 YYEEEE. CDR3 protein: CASSRELLTGQGLGNTIYF. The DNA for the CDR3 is TGTGCCAGCAGCAGGGAACTTCTAACGGGACAGGGCCTCGGAAACACCATATATTTT.

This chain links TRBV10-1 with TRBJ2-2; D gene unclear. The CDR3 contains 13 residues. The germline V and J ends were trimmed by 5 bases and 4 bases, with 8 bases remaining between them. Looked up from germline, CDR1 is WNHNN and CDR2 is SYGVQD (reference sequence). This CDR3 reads CASSPLLTGELFF. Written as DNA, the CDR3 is TGCGCCAGCAGTCCCCTACTCACCGGGGAGCTGTTTTTT.

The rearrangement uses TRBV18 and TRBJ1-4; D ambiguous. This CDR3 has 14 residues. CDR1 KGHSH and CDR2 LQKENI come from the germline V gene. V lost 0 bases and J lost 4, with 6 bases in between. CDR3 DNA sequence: TGTGCCAGCTCACCACCGAACAGTAATGAAAAACTGTTTTTT. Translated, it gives CASSPPNSNEKLFF. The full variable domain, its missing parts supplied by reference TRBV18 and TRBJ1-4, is NAGVMQNPRHLVRRRGQEARLRCSPMKGHSHVYWYRQLPEEGLKFMVYLQKENIIDESGMPKERFSAEFPKEGPSILRIQQVVRGDSAAYFCASSPPNSNEKLFFGSGTQLSVL.

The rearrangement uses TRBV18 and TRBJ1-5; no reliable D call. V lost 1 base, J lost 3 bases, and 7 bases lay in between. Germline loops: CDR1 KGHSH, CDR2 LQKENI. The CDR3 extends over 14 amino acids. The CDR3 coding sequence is TGTGCCAGCTCACCACGAGACACCAATCAGCCCCAGCATTTT. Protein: CASSPRDTNQPQHF. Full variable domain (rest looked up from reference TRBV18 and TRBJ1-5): NAGVMQNPRHLVRRRGQEARLRCSPMKGHSHVYWYRQLPEEGLKFMVYLQKENIIDESGMPKERFSAEFPKEGPSILRIQQVVRGDSAAYFCASSPRDTNQPQHFGDGTRLSIL.

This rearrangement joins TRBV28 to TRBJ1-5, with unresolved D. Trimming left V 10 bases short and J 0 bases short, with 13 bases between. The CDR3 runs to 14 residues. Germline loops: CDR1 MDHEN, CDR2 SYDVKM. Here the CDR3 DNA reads TGTGCCACCGCACCTGTAGATAGCAATCAGCCCCAGCATTTT. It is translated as CATAPVDSNQPQHF.

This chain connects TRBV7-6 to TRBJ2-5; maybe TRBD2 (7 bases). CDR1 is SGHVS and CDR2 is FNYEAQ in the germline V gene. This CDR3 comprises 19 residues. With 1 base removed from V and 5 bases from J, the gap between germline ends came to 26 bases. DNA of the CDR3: TGTGCCAGCAGCTTAGGCGTCGTCCTGGGAAGGGGGGGTCGGGAGACCCAGTACTTC. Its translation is CASSLGVVLGRGGRETQYF.

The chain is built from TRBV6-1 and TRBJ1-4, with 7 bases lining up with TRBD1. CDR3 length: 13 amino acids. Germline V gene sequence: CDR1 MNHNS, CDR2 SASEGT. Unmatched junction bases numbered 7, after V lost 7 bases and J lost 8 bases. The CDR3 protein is CASNRGLEEKLFF. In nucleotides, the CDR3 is TGTGCCAGCAACAGGGGCCTTGAGGAAAAACTGTTTTTT.

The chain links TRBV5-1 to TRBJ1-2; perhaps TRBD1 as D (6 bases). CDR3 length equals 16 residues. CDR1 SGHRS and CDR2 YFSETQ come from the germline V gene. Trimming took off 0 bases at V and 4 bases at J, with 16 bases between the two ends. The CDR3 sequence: CASSLGFGGAGYGYTF. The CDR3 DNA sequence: TGCGCCAGCAGCTTGGGGTTTGGGGGCGCGGGCTATGGCTACACCTTC.

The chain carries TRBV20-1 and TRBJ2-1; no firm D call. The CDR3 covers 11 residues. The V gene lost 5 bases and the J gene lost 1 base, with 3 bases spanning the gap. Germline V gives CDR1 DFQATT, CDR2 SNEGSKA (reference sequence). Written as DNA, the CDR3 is TGCAGTGCTCTGTCCTACAATGAGCAGTTCTTC. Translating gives CSALSYNEQFF.

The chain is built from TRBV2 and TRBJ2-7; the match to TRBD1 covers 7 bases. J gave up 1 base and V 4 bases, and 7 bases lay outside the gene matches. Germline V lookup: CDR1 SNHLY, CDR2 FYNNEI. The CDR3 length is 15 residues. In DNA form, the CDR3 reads TGTGCCAGCAGTGCACAGGGGTTCTCTTCCTACGAGCAGTACTTC. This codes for CASSAQGFSSYEQYF.

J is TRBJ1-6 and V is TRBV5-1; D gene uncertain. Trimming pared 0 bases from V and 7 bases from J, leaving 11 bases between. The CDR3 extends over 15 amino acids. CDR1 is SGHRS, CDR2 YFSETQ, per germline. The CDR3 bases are TGCGCCAGCAGCTTGGGGACTTTGCAGAATTCACCCCTCCACTTT. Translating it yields CASSLGTLQNSPLHF.